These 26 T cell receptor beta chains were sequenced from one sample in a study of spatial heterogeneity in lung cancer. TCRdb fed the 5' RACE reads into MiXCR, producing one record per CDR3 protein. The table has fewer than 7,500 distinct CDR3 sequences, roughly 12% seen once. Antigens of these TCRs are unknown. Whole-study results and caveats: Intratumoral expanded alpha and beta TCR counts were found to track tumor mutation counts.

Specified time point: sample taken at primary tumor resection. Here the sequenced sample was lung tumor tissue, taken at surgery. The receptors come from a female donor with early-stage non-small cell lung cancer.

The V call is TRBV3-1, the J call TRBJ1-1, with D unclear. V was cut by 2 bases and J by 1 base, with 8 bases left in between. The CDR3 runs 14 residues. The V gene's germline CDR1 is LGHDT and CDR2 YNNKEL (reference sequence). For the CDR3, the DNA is TGTGCCAGCAGCCAACGCGAGTGGAACACTGAAGCTTTCTTT. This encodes CASSQREWNTEAFF. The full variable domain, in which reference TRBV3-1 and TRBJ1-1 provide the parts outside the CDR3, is DTAVSQTPKYLVTQMGNDKSIKCEQNLGHDTMYWYKQDSKKFLKIMFSYNNKELIINETVPNRFSPKSPDKAHLNLHINSLELGDSAVYFCASSQREWNTEAFFGQGTRLTVV.

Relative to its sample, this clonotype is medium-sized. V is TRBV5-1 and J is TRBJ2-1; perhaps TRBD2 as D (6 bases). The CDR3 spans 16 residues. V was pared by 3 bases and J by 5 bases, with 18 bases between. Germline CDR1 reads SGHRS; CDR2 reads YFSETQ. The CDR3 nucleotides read TGCGCCAGCAGCTATGGGGCTGGACTATTAGACAATGAGCAGTTCTTC. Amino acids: CASSYGAGLLDNEQFF.

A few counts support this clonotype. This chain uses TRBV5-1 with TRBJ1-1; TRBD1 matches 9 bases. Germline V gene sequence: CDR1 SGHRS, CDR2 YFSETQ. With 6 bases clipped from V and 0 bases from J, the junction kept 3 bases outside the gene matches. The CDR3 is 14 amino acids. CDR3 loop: CASTRDRVNTEAFF. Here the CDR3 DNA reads TGCGCCAGCACACGGGACAGGGTGAACACTGAAGCTTTCTTT. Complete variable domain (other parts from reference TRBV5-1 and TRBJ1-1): KAGVTQTPRYLIKTRGQQVTLSCSPISGHRSVSWYQQTPGQGLQFLFEYFSETQRNKGNFPGRFSGRQFSNSRSEMNVSTLELGDSALYLCASTRDRVNTEAFFGQGTRLTVV.

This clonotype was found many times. CDR3 loop: CASSLGTQGGEQYF. CDR3 nucleotides: TGTGCCAGCAGCTTAGGAACTCAGGGTGGCGAGCAGTACTTC. The chain has TRBV7-6 and TRBJ2-7; D possibly corresponds to TRBD1 (5 bases). The CDR3 totals 14 residues. V lost 1 base, J lost 6 bases, and 13 bases lay in between. Per germline, CDR1 SGHVS and CDR2 FNYEAQ.

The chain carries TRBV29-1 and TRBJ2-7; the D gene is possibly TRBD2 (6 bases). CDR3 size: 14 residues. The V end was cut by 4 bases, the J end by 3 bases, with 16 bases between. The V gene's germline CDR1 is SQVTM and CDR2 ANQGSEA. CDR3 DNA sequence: TGCAGCGTTGTAACGGGACTGGATTACTACGAGCAGTACTTC. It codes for CSVVTGLDYYEQYF.

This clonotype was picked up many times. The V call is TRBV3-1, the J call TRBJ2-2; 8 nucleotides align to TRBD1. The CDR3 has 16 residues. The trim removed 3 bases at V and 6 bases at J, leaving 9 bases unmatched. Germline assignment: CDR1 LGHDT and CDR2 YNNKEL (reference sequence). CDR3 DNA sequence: TGTGCCAGCAGCCACACAGGGGGGTGGAGCGCCGGGGAGCTGTTTTTT. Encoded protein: CASSHTGGWSAGELFF.

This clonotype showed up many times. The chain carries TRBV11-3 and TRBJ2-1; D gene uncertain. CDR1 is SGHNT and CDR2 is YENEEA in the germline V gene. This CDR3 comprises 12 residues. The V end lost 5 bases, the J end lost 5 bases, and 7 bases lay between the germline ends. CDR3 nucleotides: TGTGCCAGCAGCGGATGGGACAATGAGCAGTTCTTC. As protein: CASSGWDNEQFF.

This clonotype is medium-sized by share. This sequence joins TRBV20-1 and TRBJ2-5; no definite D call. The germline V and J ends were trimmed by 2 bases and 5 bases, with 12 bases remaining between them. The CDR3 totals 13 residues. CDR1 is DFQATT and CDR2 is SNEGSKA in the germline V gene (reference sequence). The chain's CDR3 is CSARRVSSETQYF. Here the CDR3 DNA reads TGCAGTGCTAGACGAGTTTCTTCCGAGACCCAGTACTTC.

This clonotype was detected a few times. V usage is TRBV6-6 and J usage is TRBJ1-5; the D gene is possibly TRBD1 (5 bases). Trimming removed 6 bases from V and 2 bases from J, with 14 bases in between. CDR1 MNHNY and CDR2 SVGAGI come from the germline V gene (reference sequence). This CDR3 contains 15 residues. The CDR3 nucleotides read TGTGCCAGCAGAGGGGTCAGGCGGGGCAATCAGCCCCAGCATTTT. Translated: CASRGVRRGNQPQHF.

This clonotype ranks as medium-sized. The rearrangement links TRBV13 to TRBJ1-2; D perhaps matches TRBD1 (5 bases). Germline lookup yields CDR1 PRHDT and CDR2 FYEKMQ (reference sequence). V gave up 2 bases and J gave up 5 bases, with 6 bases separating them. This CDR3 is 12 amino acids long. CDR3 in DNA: TGTGCCAGCAGCTTAAGGGGATATGGCTACACCTTC. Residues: CASSLRGYGYTF.

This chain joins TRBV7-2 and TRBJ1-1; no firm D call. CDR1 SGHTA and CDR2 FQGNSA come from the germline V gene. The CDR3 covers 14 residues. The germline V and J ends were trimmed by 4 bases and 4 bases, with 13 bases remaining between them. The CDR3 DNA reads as TGTGCCAGCAGCTCCGGGTGGAGGTCCACTGAAGCTTTCTTT. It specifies CASSSGWRSTEAFF.

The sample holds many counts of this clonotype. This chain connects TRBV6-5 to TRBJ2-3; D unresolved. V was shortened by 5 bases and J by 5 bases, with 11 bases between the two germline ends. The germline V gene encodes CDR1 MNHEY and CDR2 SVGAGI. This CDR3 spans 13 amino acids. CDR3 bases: TGTGCCAGCAGTCTCCAGGTTGGAGATACGCAGTATTTT. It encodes CASSLQVGDTQYF.

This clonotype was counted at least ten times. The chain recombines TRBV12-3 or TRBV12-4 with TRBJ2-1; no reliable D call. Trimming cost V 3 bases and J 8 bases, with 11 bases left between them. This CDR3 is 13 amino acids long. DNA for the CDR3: TGTGCCAGCAGTTTCTATACTGGGGATGAGCAGTTCTTC. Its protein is CASSFYTGDEQFF.

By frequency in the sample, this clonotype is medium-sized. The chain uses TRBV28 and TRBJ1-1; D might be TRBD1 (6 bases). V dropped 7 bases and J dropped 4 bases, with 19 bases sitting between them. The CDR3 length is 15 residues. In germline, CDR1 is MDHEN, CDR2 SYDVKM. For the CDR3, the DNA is TGTGCCAGCACTAGAGGGGGGGCCGAGGGCACTGAAGCTTTCTTT. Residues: CASTRGGAEGTEAFF. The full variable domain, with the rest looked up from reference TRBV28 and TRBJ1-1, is DVKVTQSSRYLVKRTGEKVFLECVQDMDHENMFWYRQDPGLGLRLIYFSYDVKMKEKGDIPEGYSVSREKKERFSLILESASTNQTSMYLCASTRGGAEGTEAFFGQGTRLTVV.

The CDR3 nucleotides read TGTGCCAGCAGCATTTCCTTCGGGACAGGGGCTGACGAGCAGTACTTC. It is translated as CASSISFGTGADEQYF. This chain connects TRBV7-2 to TRBJ2-7; 10 bases fit TRBD1. The CDR3 extends over 16 amino acids. V trimming: 5 bases; J trimming: 5 bases; junction bases outside the gene matches: 12. Germline V gene lookup returns CDR1 SGHTA and CDR2 FQGNSA.

CDR3 nucleotide sequence: TGTGCCAGCAGTTTCGACCCTCCTAATGAAAAACTGTTTTTT. Amino acid sequence: CASSFDPPNEKLFF. This sequence joins TRBV6-6 and TRBJ1-4, with unresolved D. Germline V gene data show CDR1 as MNHNY and CDR2 as SVGAGI (reference sequence). The CDR3 extends over 14 amino acids. V lost 4 bases and J 3 bases, leaving 9 bases between the germline ends.

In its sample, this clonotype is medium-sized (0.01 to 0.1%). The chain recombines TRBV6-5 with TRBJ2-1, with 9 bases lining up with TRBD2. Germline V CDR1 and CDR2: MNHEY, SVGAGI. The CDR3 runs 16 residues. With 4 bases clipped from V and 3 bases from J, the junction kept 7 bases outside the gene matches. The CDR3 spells CASSSPGTSIYNEQFF. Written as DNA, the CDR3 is TGTGCCAGCAGTTCCCCCGGGACTAGCATCTACAATGAGCAGTTCTTC.

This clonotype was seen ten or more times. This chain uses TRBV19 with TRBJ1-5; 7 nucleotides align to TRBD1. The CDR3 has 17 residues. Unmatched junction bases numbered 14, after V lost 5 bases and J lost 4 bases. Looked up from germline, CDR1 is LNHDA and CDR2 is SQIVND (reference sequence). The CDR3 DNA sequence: TGTGCCAGTAGTCCGAAGACAGGGCTCGAGGTTAATCAGCCCCAGCATTTT. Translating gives CASSPKTGLEVNQPQHF.

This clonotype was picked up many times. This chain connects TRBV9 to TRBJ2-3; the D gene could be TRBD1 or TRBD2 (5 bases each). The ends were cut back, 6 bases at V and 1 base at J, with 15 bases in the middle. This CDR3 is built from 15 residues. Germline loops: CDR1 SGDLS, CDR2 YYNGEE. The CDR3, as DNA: TGTGCCAGCACCCCTACTGGGACGCGCACAGATACGCAGTATTTT. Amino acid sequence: CASTPTGTRTDTQYF.

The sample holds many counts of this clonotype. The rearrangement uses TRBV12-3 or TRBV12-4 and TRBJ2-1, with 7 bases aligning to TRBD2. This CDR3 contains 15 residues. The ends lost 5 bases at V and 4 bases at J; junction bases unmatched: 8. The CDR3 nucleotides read TGTGCCAGCAGTCCTCCGGGAGGAACTTACAATGAGCAGTTCTTC. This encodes CASSPPGGTYNEQFF.

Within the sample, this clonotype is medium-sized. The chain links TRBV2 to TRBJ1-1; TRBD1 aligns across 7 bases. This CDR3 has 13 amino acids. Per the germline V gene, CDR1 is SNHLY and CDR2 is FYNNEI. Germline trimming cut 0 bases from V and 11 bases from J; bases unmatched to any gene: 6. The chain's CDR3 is CASSEALTGQAFF. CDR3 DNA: TGTGCCAGCAGTGAAGCCTTGACAGGGCAGGCTTTCTTT.

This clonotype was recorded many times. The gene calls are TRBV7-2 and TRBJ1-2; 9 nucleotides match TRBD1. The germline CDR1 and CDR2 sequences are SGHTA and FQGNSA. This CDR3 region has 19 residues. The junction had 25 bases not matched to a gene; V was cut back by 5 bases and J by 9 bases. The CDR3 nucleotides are TGTGCCAGCAGCCGACTGACCGCGGGACAGGGCGGACTGGTAGGAAGCTACACCTTC. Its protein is CASSRLTAGQGGLVGSYTF.

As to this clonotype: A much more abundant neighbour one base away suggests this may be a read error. The CDR3 region is CVSSLAYQETQYF. For the CDR3, the DNA is TGCGTCAGCAGCTTGGCGTACCAAGAGACCCAGTACTTC. The V gene is TRBV5-1, the J gene TRBJ2-5, with D hard to call. The CDR3 has 13 residues. Germline lookup yields CDR1 SGHRS and CDR2 YFSETQ. Together with reference TRBV5-1 and TRBJ2-5, the CDR3 gives the full variable domain: KAGVTQTPRYLIKTRGQQVTLSCSPISGHRSVSWYQQTPGQGLQFLFEYFSETQRNKGNFPGRFSGRQFSNSRSEMNVSTLELGDSALYLCVSSLAYQETQYFGPGTRLLVL.

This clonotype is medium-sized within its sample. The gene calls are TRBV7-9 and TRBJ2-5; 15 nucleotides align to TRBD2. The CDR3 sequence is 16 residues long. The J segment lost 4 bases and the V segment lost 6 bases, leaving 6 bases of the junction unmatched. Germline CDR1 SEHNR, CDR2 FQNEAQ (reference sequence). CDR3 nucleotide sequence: TGTGCCAGCAGGCCACCGGGACTAGCGGGAGGAGAGACCCAGTACTTC. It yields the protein CASRPPGLAGGETQYF.

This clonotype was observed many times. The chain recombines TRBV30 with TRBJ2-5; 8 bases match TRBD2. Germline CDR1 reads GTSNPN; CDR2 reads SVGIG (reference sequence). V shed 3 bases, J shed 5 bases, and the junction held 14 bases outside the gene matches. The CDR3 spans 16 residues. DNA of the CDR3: TGTGCCTGGAGGGTAGGGACTAGTTCTAGGTCGGAGACCCAGTACTTC. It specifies CAWRVGTSSRSETQYF.

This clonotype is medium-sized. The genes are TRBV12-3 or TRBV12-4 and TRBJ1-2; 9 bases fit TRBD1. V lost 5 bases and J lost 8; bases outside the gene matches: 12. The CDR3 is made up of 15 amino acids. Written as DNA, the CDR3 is TGTGCCAGCAGTCCATTGGGACAGGGTGGTTTGGGCTACACCTTC. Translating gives CASSPLGQGGLGYTF.